The T cell receptor (beta chain) under discussion was sequenced for a study of T cell repertoires in cytomegalovirus infection (dated by TCRdb to about 2019). About the study as a whole: The HLA type of each donor mattered for the analysis, because public TCR beta signatures pointed to carriage of CMV infection along with the matching HLA type. The full study reports these points: In both this cohort and an independent cohort of 352 donors, the cumulative frequency of public TCR beta family members distinguished carriers of CMV infection plus the relevant HLA type. The ex vivo response was dominated by HLA-C-restricted CMV-specific TCR beta clonotypes, which also provided the single most frequent clonotype in two of eight donors.

Of note for this clonotype: The target of this receptor is not known. Per-base quality was not reported, and no clone a single base away is much larger than it.

The germline V gene (reference sequence) supplies CDR1 LGHDT and CDR2 YNNKEL. Inclusive of the bounding cysteine and phenylalanine, the CDR3 is 15 residues long. The DNA shown is the 45-base CDR3, in frame from base 1. A distance of 13 bases separates the germline ends of V and J, which lose 4 bases and 3 bases respectively. The instrument given in TCRdb is Illumina HiSeq 1500. The raw public reads went through TCRdb reprocessing: fastp at Q25, MiXCR clone calling, in-frame beta chains kept. Each entry is one CDR3 protein sequence, shown with its most common DNA and genes. The table for this sample lists some 680,000 distinct CDR3 sequences; about 40% of them were counted only once. Around 2.8% of the sample lies in the top ten.

Recombination linked TRBV3-1 to TRBJ1-5, with the D gene uncertain. This clonotype was sampled from a human donor in good health (CMV status not recorded). Some clones in this sample may be carry-over from other donors' samples. Sequenced material: PBMCs. The CDR3 protein is CASSPKLGFNQPQHF. The nucleotide sequence reads as follows: TGTGCCAGCAGCCCAAAGCTAGGTTTCAATCAGCCCCAGCATTTT. With the portions outside the CDR3 filled from the reference TRBV3-1 and TRBJ1-5 genes, the complete variable region becomes DTAVSQTPKYLVTQMGNDKSIKCEQNLGHDTMYWYKQDSKKFLKIMFSYNNKELIINETVPNRFSPKSPDKAHLNLHINSLELGDSAVYFCASSPKLGFNQPQHFGDGTRLSIL.